The 10 T cell receptor beta chains presented below share a single source sample, sequenced in a study of shared clonotypes between healthy human individuals. Sequencing used immunoSEQ multiplex PCR; TCRdb keeps in-frame clones, though not all of them. In the table there are millions of clones, roughly 95% of which are singletons. Sample: naive CD4+ T cells sorted from blood. Subset specified: CD45RA+ positively selected. The receptors were gathered from a man aged 18 to 29 in good health.

This chain connects TRBV5-1 to TRBJ2-2; TRBD1 aligns across 8 bases. Germline CDR1 reads SGHRS; CDR2 reads YFSETQ. This CDR3 is built from 14 residues. Trimming at V came to 5 bases and at J to 6 bases, leaving 6 bases not matched to a gene. The CDR3, as DNA: TGCGCCAGCAGGCCCCAGGGGGCCGCCGGGGAGCTGTTTTTT. Translated, it gives CASRPQGAAGELFF.

The genes are TRBV7-9 and TRBJ2-7; either TRBD1 or TRBD2 may supply D (5 bases each). Germline-derived CDR1 and CDR2 are SEHNR and FQNEAQ (reference sequence). CDR3 length equals 14 residues. Between the trimmed V and J ends, which lost 2 bases and 5 bases, there was a span of 13 bases. CDR3 nucleotide sequence: TGTGCCAGCAGCTTAACGGGACCCCCTAACGAGCAGTACTTC. Translating gives CASSLTGPPNEQYF.

Worth noting for this clone: The sample carries other DNA sequences with the same CDR3. The chain joins TRBV7-2 to TRBJ2-5, with D tentatively TRBD2 (6 bases). Germline V gene sequence: CDR1 SGHTA, CDR2 FQGNSA. The CDR3 is 14 amino acids. Trimming shortened V by 3 bases and J by 1 base, and 9 bases separated the two germline ends. The CDR3 DNA sequence: TGTGCCAGCAGCTTGACTAGGGTCCAAGAGACCCAGTACTTC. Amino acids: CASSLTRVQETQYF.

The rearrangement links TRBV14 to TRBJ2-5; D perhaps matches TRBD2 (6 bases). Germline V gene data show CDR1 as SGHDN and CDR2 as FVKESK. The V gene lost 6 bases and the J gene lost 4 bases, with 15 bases spanning the gap. This CDR3 comprises 14 residues. As DNA, the CDR3 is TGTGCCAGCAGACAGACGGGAGCGGCAGAGACCCAGTACTTC. Its protein is CASRQTGAAETQYF.

The J gene is TRBJ2-7, the V gene TRBV19, with TRBD2 identical over 9 bases. The CDR3 spans 15 residues. Germline V lookup: CDR1 LNHDA, CDR2 SQIVND (reference sequence). V lost 6 bases, J lost 3 bases, and 9 bases stayed unmatched. In nucleotides, the CDR3 is TGTGCCAGTAGAAAGAAGGCTAGCGGGGACTACGAGCAGTACTTC. Protein sequence: CASRKKASGDYEQYF.

This sequence joins TRBV2 and TRBJ2-7; 13 positions match TRBD2. V dropped 1 base and J dropped 5; count of bases not matched to a gene: 8. This CDR3 comprises 17 residues. CDR1 is SNHLY, CDR2 FYNNEI, per germline. CDR3 protein: CASSEVLAGGPWHEQYF. CDR3 nucleotide sequence: TGTGCCAGCAGTGAAGTACTAGCGGGGGGGCCTTGGCACGAGCAGTACTTC.

The rearrangement uses TRBV18 and TRBJ2-2, with D possibly called TRBD1 or TRBD2 (6 bases each). There are 15 residues in the CDR3. V was pared by 2 bases and J by 4 bases, with 11 bases between. Germline CDR1 KGHSH, CDR2 LQKENI. CDR3 nucleotides: TGTGCCAGCTCACCAATTTCGGGGGCCACCGGGGAGCTGTTTTTT. Translation: CASSPISGATGELFF.

The genes are TRBV29-1 and TRBJ2-5; 12 nucleotides match TRBD2. Trimming cost V 1 base and J 4 bases; bases outside gene matches: 10. The CDR3 consists of 17 residues. From germline, CDR1 is SQVTM and CDR2 ANQGSEA. The CDR3 reads CSVEVMTSGSPGETQYF. CDR3 sequence (DNA): TGCAGCGTTGAAGTCATGACTAGCGGGAGTCCGGGAGAGACCCAGTACTTC.

The chain is built from TRBV9 and TRBJ2-1, with 14 bases fitting TRBD2. Per the germline V gene, CDR1 is SGDLS and CDR2 is YYNGEE. Unmatched junction bases numbered 6, after V lost 3 bases and J lost 7 bases. This CDR3 has 16 residues. CDR3 residues: CASSGGTSGSWNEQFF. In DNA form, the CDR3 reads TGTGCCAGCAGCGGAGGGACTAGCGGGAGTTGGAATGAGCAGTTCTTC.

This rearrangement joins TRBV5-1 to TRBJ2-3, with D perhaps matching TRBD2 (5 bases). The CDR3 is made up of 15 amino acids. V lost 2 bases to trimming and J lost 4 bases, with 14 bases between them. Germline lookup yields CDR1 SGHRS and CDR2 YFSETQ. The CDR3 DNA follows: TGCGCCAGCAGCTTCAGAGGACTGCCCCCAGATACGCAGTATTTT. It yields the protein CASSFRGLPPDTQYF.